This T cell receptor (beta chain) was identified in a study of T cells after yellow fever vaccination. Study-wide context: Researchers used SMART-Seq v4 Ultra Low Input to prepare fractions that had low cell numbers.

The study made its TCR cDNA through 5'RACE template switching. That step introduced a universal primer site along with UMIs. TCRdb called the 5' RACE reads again in MiXCR, with one record for every CDR3 protein. The top ten hold roughly a tenth of the sample, which has some 49,000 distinct CDR3 sequences, around 6.4% seen once. Whole-study findings and limits: Sorted memory subsets showed almost no vaccine-responding clonotypes on day 0. Abundant bulk-population clonotypes could contaminate the FACS-sorted repertoires.

Germline CDR1 SGHVS, CDR2 FQNEAQ. The CDR3 extends over 19 amino acids. The V and J ends lost 4 bases and 4 bases respectively, with 23 bases between them. This sequence joins TRBV7-8 and TRBJ2-6; D is possibly TRBD1 (8 bases). This sequence was found in a man aged 25 to 40 who received the YFV17D yellow fever vaccine. The source was PBMCs, either bulk or a sorted T-cell subset (CD4+, CD8+, memory, or dextramer-sorted; not recorded which), collected 45 days after the yellow fever booster vaccination. The CDR3 reads CASSSANRGEGSGANVLTF. CDR3 nucleotides: TGTGCCAGCAGCTCAGCCAACAGGGGGGAGGGGTCCGGGGCCAACGTCCTGACTTTC.